The 12 T cell receptor beta chains below come from one sample, sequenced in a study of blood T cells in healthy people across ages. Primers used in a second PCR of about 7 to 12 cycles were a sample-barcoded 5' primer and a J-beta primer mix. Each CDR3 protein gets one entry after TCRdb re-called the 5' RACE reads with MiXCR. The sample holds about a million distinct CDR3 sequences, roughly 48% seen once. The material sequenced was blood. These receptors were collected from a man aged 25 to 40 in good health.

This clonotype was recorded a few times. J is TRBJ1-2 and V is TRBV20-1, with 9 bases lining up with TRBD1. After removal of 6 bases from V and 5 bases from J, the junction contained 13 bases not matched to a gene. Germline assignment: CDR1 DFQATT and CDR2 SNEGSKA (reference sequence). The CDR3 runs to 15 residues. In nucleotides, the CDR3 is TGCAGTGCCTTTGGGGGACAGGGAGCCTTATATGGCTACACCTTC. Translated, it gives CSAFGGQGALYGYTF.

This clonotype was observed a handful of times. V and J are TRBV20-1 and TRBJ2-1, with 9 positions matching TRBD1. Germline V gene sequence: CDR1 DFQATT, CDR2 SNEGSKA (reference sequence). The CDR3 spans 15 residues. Trimming at V came to 6 bases and at J to 7 bases, leaving 13 bases not matched to a gene. In DNA form, the CDR3 reads TGCAGTGCGGCACCGGGGACAGGGCCTGAAAATGAGCAGTTCTTC. Translated, it gives CSAAPGTGPENEQFF.

This chain joins TRBV9 and TRBJ2-1, with no clear D. The V gene lost 0 bases and the J gene lost 3 bases, with 13 bases spanning the gap. The germline V gene has CDR1 SGDLS and CDR2 YYNGEE. This CDR3 is 16 amino acids long. CDR3 in DNA: TGTGCCAGCAGCGTAGTGGGCACGTCCAGCTACAATGAGCAGTTCTTC. The encoded protein is CASSVVGTSSYNEQFF.

V usage is TRBV7-9 and J usage is TRBJ2-3; D may match TRBD1 or TRBD2 (6 bases each). V lost 8 bases to trimming and J lost 0 bases, with 21 bases between them. The CDR3 runs to 17 residues. The germline CDR1 and CDR2 sequences are SEHNR and FQNEAQ (reference sequence). The CDR3 sequence: CASLGLDGGKSTDTQYF. The CDR3 DNA is TGTGCCAGCCTAGGCCTTGACGGGGGCAAAAGCACAGATACGCAGTATTTT.

Points on this clonotype: With a much larger clone just one base away, this may be a read error. This chain links TRBV6-5 with TRBJ1-2, with 8 nucleotides matching TRBD1. This CDR3 region has 11 residues. Germline values: CDR1 MNHEY, CDR2 SVGAGI. Trimming took 8 bases from V and 6 from J; bases not matched to a gene: 2. The CDR3: CASQGADGYTF. The CDR3 DNA is TGTGCCAGCCAGGGGGCGGATGGCTACACCTTC.

The chain links TRBV10-2 to TRBJ2-3, with D possibly being TRBD2 (5 bases). The CDR3 totals 13 residues. CDR1 is WSHSY and CDR2 is SAAADI in the germline V gene. With 6 bases removed from V and 4 bases from J, the gap between germline ends came to 11 bases. The CDR3 reads CASREVVADTQYF. The CDR3 coding sequence is TGCGCCAGCAGGGAGGTGGTGGCAGATACGCAGTATTTT.

This clonotype was detected only a few times. V is TRBV7-2 and J is TRBJ2-3; TRBD2 matches at 12 bases. The CDR3 runs 18 residues. Per germline, CDR1 SGHTA and CDR2 FQGNSA. V lost 3 bases, J lost 2 bases, and 9 bases stayed unmatched. The CDR3 nucleotides read TGTGCCAGCAGCTTGTATCCCTCTAGCGGGGGGGCCACAGATACGCAGTATTTT. This sequence encodes CASSLYPSSGGATDTQYF.

The V gene is TRBV27, the J gene TRBJ2-3; the D is unclear. Germline V gene lookup returns CDR1 MNHEY and CDR2 SMNVEV (reference sequence). The CDR3 sequence is 15 residues long. The V end was cut by 6 bases, the J end by 3 bases, with 16 bases between. The CDR3 nucleotides are TGTGCCAGCAGCCACGACGGATCTACAACAGATACGCAGTATTTT. Translation: CASSHDGSTTDTQYF.

This chain uses TRBV7-2 with TRBJ2-5, with D maybe TRBD2 (7 bases). Trimming removed 4 bases at V and 6 bases at J, with 18 bases between. There are 15 residues in the CDR3. CDR1 is SGHTA and CDR2 is FQGNSA in the germline V gene. This chain's CDR3 is CASSWDGGGAKTQYF. CDR3 nucleotides: TGTGCCAGCAGCTGGGACGGCGGGGGCGCAAAGACCCAGTACTTC.

The V gene is TRBV20-1, the J gene TRBJ1-6; D not resolved. The CDR3 extends over 15 amino acids. Per germline, CDR1 DFQATT and CDR2 SNEGSKA (reference sequence). Deletions cut 7 bases from V and 5 bases from J, with 18 bases between. CDR3 nucleotide sequence: TGCAGTGTCGCATTAGACGGATACAATAATTCACCCCTCCACTTT. Amino acid sequence: CSVALDGYNNSPLHF.

The genes are TRBV4-1 and TRBJ2-3, with 10 nucleotides matching TRBD2. Germline-derived CDR1 and CDR2 are MGHRA and YSYEKL. CDR3 size: 20 residues. Unmatched junction bases numbered 17, after V lost 1 base and J lost 4 bases. For the CDR3, the DNA is TGCGCCAGCAGCCAAGCTAGTCCCGTAGCGGGGGGAAAGAAGGCAGATACGCAGTATTTT. Amino acid sequence: CASSQASPVAGGKKADTQYF.

Worth noting for this clonotype: A much bigger clone sits one base away, suggesting this may be a read error. The chain combines TRBV20-1 with TRBJ2-7, with 7 bases that match TRBD1. Germline CDR1 reads DFQATT; CDR2 reads SNEGSKA (reference sequence). This CDR3 spans 14 amino acids. As DNA, the CDR3 is TGCAGTGCTAGAGACCCGACAGGGTACTACGAGCGGTACTTC. This translates into CSARDPTGYYERYF.